These 18 T cell receptor beta chains were sequenced from one sample in a study of T cell responses to AZD1222 COVID-19 vaccine. TCRdb's copy holds only in-frame clones and misses some; the assay was immunoSEQ multiplex PCR. The sample shows some 150,000 clones, roughly nine tenths of them seen only once. Material: peripheral blood, obtained on day 0 of AZD1222 vaccination. The receptors were sampled from an adult in good health.

V is TRBV7-9 and J is TRBJ2-7, with D possibly being TRBD2 (6 bases). Trimming took 5 bases from V and 0 from J, leaving 14 bases between them. Germline CDR1 SEHNR, CDR2 FQNEAQ (reference sequence). This CDR3 region has 15 residues. CDR3 sequence (DNA): TGTGCCAGCAGCCACCGGGACTTCCACTCCTACGAGCAGTACTTC. Translation gives CASSHRDFHSYEQYF.

A note on this clone: This specimen includes other DNA sequences encoding the same CDR3. V is TRBV7-9 and J is TRBJ1-2, with D perhaps TRBD1 (5 bases). Germline values: CDR1 SEHNR, CDR2 FQNEAQ (reference sequence). The CDR3 is 13 residues long. The V end was cut by 0 bases, the J end by 6 bases, with 8 bases between. CDR3 in DNA: TGTGCCAGCAGCTTAGCAGGGGCTGATGGCTACACCTTC. Residues: CASSLAGADGYTF.

The chain uses TRBV19 and TRBJ2-3; D not resolved. Germline loops: CDR1 LNHDA, CDR2 SQIVND (reference sequence). The CDR3 length is 15 residues. The V gene lost 6 bases and the J gene lost 6 bases, with 19 bases spanning the gap. CDR3: CASSPLRTLADTQYF. The CDR3 DNA is TGTGCCAGTAGCCCCCTGAGGACCTTGGCCGATACGCAGTATTTT. The entire variable domain, with the rest obtained from reference TRBV19 and TRBJ2-3, is as follows: DGGITQSPKYLFRKEGQNVTLSCEQNLNHDAMYWYRQDPGQGLRLIYYSQIVNDFQKGDIAEGYSVSREKKESFPLTVTSAQKNPTAFYLCASSPLRTLADTQYFGPGTRLTVL.

This clone was seen just once. This chain joins TRBV5-4 and TRBJ1-4; maybe TRBD1 (5 bases). Germline V gene lookup returns CDR1 SGHNT and CDR2 YYREEE (reference sequence). Trimming cost V 2 bases and J 0 bases, with 5 bases left between them. This CDR3 has 14 amino acids. CDR3 in DNA: TGTGCCAGCAGCTTAGGGGCAACTAATGAAAAACTGTTTTTT. Translating gives CASSLGATNEKLFF.

V usage is TRBV11-1 and J usage is TRBJ1-6; weak D call: TRBD1 (6 bases). V was trimmed by 5 bases and J by 7 bases, leaving 12 bases between them. In germline, CDR1 is SGHAT, CDR2 FQDESV (reference sequence). The CDR3 extends over 14 amino acids. CDR3 sequence: CASSLGTNNSPLHF. The CDR3 bases are TGTGCCAGCAGCCTGGGGACAAACAATTCACCCCTCCACTTT. Full variable domain (outside the CDR3, taken from reference TRBV11-1 and TRBJ1-6): EAEVAQSPRYKITEKSQAVAFWCDPISGHATLYWYRQILGQGPELLVQFQDESVVDDSQLPKDRFSAERLKGVDSTLKIQPAELGDSAMYLCASSLGTNNSPLHFGNGTRLTVT.

This chain connects TRBV28 to TRBJ2-7, with D maybe TRBD2 (6 bases). The ends were cut back, 3 bases at V and 3 bases at J, with 6 bases in the middle. Germline CDR1 MDHEN, CDR2 SYDVKM. This CDR3 comprises 12 residues. The CDR3 DNA follows: TGTGCCAGCAGTTTGGGGGGCTACGAGCAGTACTTC. It encodes CASSLGGYEQYF. The full variable domain, with the rest looked up from reference TRBV28 and TRBJ2-7, is DVKVTQSSRYLVKRTGEKVFLECVQDMDHENMFWYRQDPGLGLRLIYFSYDVKMKEKGDIPEGYSVSREKKERFSLILESASTNQTSMYLCASSLGGYEQYFGPGTRLTVT.

In this sample, this clone turned up once. The chain is built from TRBV30 and TRBJ2-1; 8 nucleotides agree with TRBD2. After removal of 0 bases from V and 4 bases from J, the junction contained 5 bases not matched to a gene. This CDR3 has 15 residues. The germline V gene has CDR1 GTSNPN and CDR2 SVGIG (reference sequence). The CDR3 here is CAWSVGAGVYNEQFF. In nucleotides, the CDR3 is TGTGCCTGGAGTGTGGGAGCGGGAGTGTACAATGAGCAGTTCTTC.

J is TRBJ2-7 and V is TRBV6-1, with a weak D call TRBD2 (6 bases). This CDR3 has 14 residues. V was cut by 5 bases and J by 3 bases, with 14 bases left in between. Looked up from germline, CDR1 is MNHNS and CDR2 is SASEGT. DNA of the CDR3: TGTGCCAGCAGTTTTTTACCGGGGGACTACGAGCAGTACTTC. Translating it yields CASSFLPGDYEQYF.

This chain joins TRBV24-1 and TRBJ2-5; 8 nucleotides line up with TRBD1. CDR1 and CDR2 from the germline V gene are KGHDR and SFDVKD. The CDR3 totals 16 residues. J lost 5 bases, V lost 3 bases, and 10 bases had no gene match. The CDR3 sequence: CATSDGPQGGVETQYF. In DNA, the CDR3 is TGTGCCACCAGTGATGGGCCACAGGGGGGCGTGGAGACCCAGTACTTC.

V and J are TRBV6-1 and TRBJ1-3, with 8 nucleotides matching TRBD1. With 3 bases clipped from V and 2 bases from J, the junction kept 3 bases outside the gene matches. The CDR3 totals 15 residues. Germline V gene lookup returns CDR1 MNHNS and CDR2 SASEGT. In DNA, the CDR3 is TGTGCCAGCAGTGACCGGACAGGGCCTGGAAACACCATATATTTT. It encodes CASSDRTGPGNTIYF.

The chain is built from TRBV24-1 and TRBJ2-2, with a weak D call TRBD1 (6 bases). The germline V gene has CDR1 KGHDR and CDR2 SFDVKD. This CDR3 has 13 amino acids. V dropped 9 bases and J dropped 5 bases, with 12 bases sitting between them. The CDR3 loop is CATQTRGTGELFF. The CDR3 region has the DNA TGTGCCACCCAAACCAGGGGAACCGGGGAGCTGTTTTTT.

The chain carries TRBV6-2 or TRBV6-3 and TRBJ1-2; tentatively, D is TRBD1 (6 bases). Germline V gene sequence: CDR1 MNHEY, CDR2 SVGEGT. V lost 2 bases to trimming and J lost 7 bases, with 14 bases between them. The CDR3 totals 14 residues. The CDR3 DNA is TGTGCCAGCAGTTACCCCCCAGGGGCCGCTGGCTACACCTTC. Translating it yields CASSYPPGAAGYTF.

The DNA for the CDR3 is TGTGCCAGCAGCCAAGAAGGACAAGGGTACTACAATGAGCAGTTCTTC. Its protein is CASSQEGQGYYNEQFF. The V gene is TRBV14, the J gene TRBJ2-1; a possible D gene is TRBD1 (5 bases). The germline gives CDR1 SGHDN, CDR2 FVKESK. The CDR3 loop spans 16 amino acids. V lost 0 bases and J 3 bases, leaving 12 bases between the germline ends.

In this sample, this clone turned up once. CDR3 bases: TGTGCAAGTCGCTTAGCGCATCGGGGCGAGCAGTACTTC. Amino acids: CASRLAHRGEQYF. The J gene is TRBJ2-7, the V gene TRBV12-2; the table names TRBD2, a call not compared with the DNA. TRBV12-2 is noted as a pseudogene. The CDR3 totals 13 residues.

CDR3 nucleotides: TGTGCCAGCAGTCTCCCGGGGGCCGAGCAGTACTTC. Translated, it gives CASSLPGAEQYF. The rearrangement uses TRBV27 and TRBJ2-7; either TRBD1 or TRBD2 may fit D (6 bases each). The CDR3 runs 12 residues. Trimming cost V 5 bases and J 6 bases, with 11 bases left between them. Germline V gene lookup returns CDR1 MNHEY and CDR2 SMNVEV (reference sequence).

The genes are TRBV29-1 and TRBJ2-3; 9 bases map to TRBD2. This CDR3 is 15 amino acids long. V shed 5 bases and J 1 base; nucleotides not matched to a gene: 7. The V gene's germline CDR1 is SQVTM and CDR2 ANQGSEA. CDR3 nucleotide sequence: TGCAGCGTTTTGATGCGGGAGGGCCGCACAGATACGCAGTATTTT. As protein: CSVLMREGRTDTQYF.

V and J are TRBV5-1 and TRBJ2-3; 14 nucleotides line up with TRBD2. Unmatched junction bases numbered 8, after V lost 4 bases and J lost 4 bases. This CDR3 comprises 17 residues. The germline V gene encodes CDR1 SGHRS and CDR2 YFSETQ. The CDR3 DNA sequence: TGCGCCAGCAGCCCGGGGACTAGCGGGAGTCAGGCAGATACGCAGTATTTT. Translated, it gives CASSPGTSGSQADTQYF. Looking up the rest from reference TRBV5-1 and TRBJ2-3 gives the full variable domain: KAGVTQTPRYLIKTRGQQVTLSCSPISGHRSVSWYQQTPGQGLQFLFEYFSETQRNKGNFPGRFSGRQFSNSRSEMNVSTLELGDSALYLCASSPGTSGSQADTQYFGPGTRLTVL.

The chain uses TRBV5-1 and TRBJ1-2; D is perhaps TRBD1 (6 bases). Germline V lookup: CDR1 SGHRS, CDR2 YFSETQ. The CDR3 is 13 amino acids. The V and J ends lost 1 base and 6 bases respectively, with 10 bases between them. CDR3 sequence (DNA): TGCGCCAGCAGCTTGATACAGGGAGATGGCTACACCTTC. Translation: CASSLIQGDGYTF.